This T cell receptor (beta chain) was recovered during a study of T-cell reconstitution after alpha-beta-depleted transplantation in children. The CDR3 has 15 amino acids. CDR1 is MNHEY, CDR2 SMNVEV, per germline (reference sequence). Unique molecular identifiers were used to barcode this TCRbeta library. TCRdb recomputed calls from the PCR reads with MiXCR, one row per CDR3 protein. The sample holds about 240,000 distinct CDR3 sequences, around 25% seen once. As for this clonotype: The antigen remains undetermined. The junction shows a germline mismatch at one end, possibly a read error.

Study-level points and caveats: The origin of high day-60 TCRbeta diversity in some patients lay in surviving recipient T cells and thymic progenitors. Reportedly, only several hundred clones from non-depleted graft cells drove alpha-beta T-cell counts at about two months. From newly produced T cells came most of the T-cell counts and diversity one year after transplant.

The sequenced sample was PBMCs, obtained before TCRalphabeta/CD19-depleted stem cell transplant. This receptor was taken from a girl aged 2 to 10 with Fanconi anemia, due to receive a stem cell transplant. V usage is TRBV27 and J usage is TRBJ2-1; D is possibly TRBD2 (5 bases). The CDR3 loop reads CASGFRRVANNEQFF. CDR3 nucleotides: TGTGCCAGCGGTTTTCGGCGGGTGGCCAACAATGAGCAGTTCTTC.